Included here is one TCR beta chain sequence, with context. What it binds is not known. The data are from a study of T-cell reconstitution after alpha-beta-depleted transplantation in children. Study results and limitations: A year post-transplant, T-cell counts and diversity derived mostly from newly produced T cells.

Unique molecular identifiers were incorporated when the TCRbeta library was constructed. A single record per CDR3 protein comes from TCRdb applying MiXCR to the PCR reads. This repertoire shows 440,000 or so distinct CDR3 sequences, around 46% found once; its top ten account for 27%. Trimming at V came to 4 bases and at J to 2 bases, leaving 7 bases not matched to a gene. CDR3 length: 15 amino acids. Germline CDR1 reads DFQATT; CDR2 reads SNEGSKA (reference sequence). The sequenced sample was PBMCs, obtained before TCRalphabeta/CD19-depleted stem cell transplant. The origin of this receptor is a girl aged 2-9 years with aplastic anemia, due to receive a stem cell transplant. The V call is TRBV20-1, the J call TRBJ2-1; 8 bases map to TRBD2. The CDR3 bases are TGCAGTGCTACCTTTAGCGGGAAAGCCTACAATGAGCAGTTCTTC. Amino acids: CSATFSGKAYNEQFF.